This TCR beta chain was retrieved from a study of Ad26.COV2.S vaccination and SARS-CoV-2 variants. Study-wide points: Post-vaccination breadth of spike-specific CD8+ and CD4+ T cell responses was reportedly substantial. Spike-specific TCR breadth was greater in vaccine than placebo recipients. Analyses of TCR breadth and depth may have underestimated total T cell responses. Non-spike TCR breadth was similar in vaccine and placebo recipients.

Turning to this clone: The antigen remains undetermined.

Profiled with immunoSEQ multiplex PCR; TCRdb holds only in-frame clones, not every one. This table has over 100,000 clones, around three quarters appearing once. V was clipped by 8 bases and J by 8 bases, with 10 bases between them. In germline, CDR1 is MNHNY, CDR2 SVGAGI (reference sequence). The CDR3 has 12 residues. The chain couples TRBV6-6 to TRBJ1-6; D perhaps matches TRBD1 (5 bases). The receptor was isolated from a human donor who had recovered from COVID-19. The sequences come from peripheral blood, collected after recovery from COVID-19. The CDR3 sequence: CASRTGDSPLHF. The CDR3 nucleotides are TGTGCCAGCCGGACGGGGGATTCACCCCTCCACTTT.